The present TCR beta chain was sequenced within a study of Ad26.COV2.S vaccination and SARS-CoV-2 variants. Whole-study context: Ad26.COV2.S given intramuscularly, once or twice 56 days apart.

Here immunoSEQ multiplex PCR was the method, and the copy in TCRdb shows in-frame clones only, minus some. The sample consists of over 400,000 clones, 90% of them appearing once. Study results and limitations: It is possible that the TCR breadth and depth analyses underestimated the total T cell responses.

This sample's treatment: about 20 received Ad26.COV2.S at low or high dose, single or two shots; about 5 received placebo; per-sample allocation not given. Samples were taken on day 63 after the first vaccine or placebo injection. Adults aged 18-55 years in Boston included the donor. The administered vaccine (an Ad26 vector) expressed Wuhan-strain SARS-CoV-2 spike. V lost 4 bases, J lost 6 bases, and 12 bases lay in between. This CDR3 contains 12 residues. Germline V gene sequence: CDR1 GTSNPN, CDR2 SVGIG (reference sequence). With regard to this clone: What it binds is not known.

The chain joins TRBV30 to TRBJ2-5; D tentatively fits TRBD1 or TRBD2 (6 bases each). The specimen was peripheral blood, collected in a trial of Ad26.COV2.S vaccine versus placebo. This receptor was obtained from a person between 18 and 65 years old who received the Ad26.COV2.S COVID-19 vaccine or a placebo. DNA for the CDR3: TGTGCCTGGACAGGGGCGGGAAAGACCCAGTACTTC. Residues: CAWTGAGKTQYF.